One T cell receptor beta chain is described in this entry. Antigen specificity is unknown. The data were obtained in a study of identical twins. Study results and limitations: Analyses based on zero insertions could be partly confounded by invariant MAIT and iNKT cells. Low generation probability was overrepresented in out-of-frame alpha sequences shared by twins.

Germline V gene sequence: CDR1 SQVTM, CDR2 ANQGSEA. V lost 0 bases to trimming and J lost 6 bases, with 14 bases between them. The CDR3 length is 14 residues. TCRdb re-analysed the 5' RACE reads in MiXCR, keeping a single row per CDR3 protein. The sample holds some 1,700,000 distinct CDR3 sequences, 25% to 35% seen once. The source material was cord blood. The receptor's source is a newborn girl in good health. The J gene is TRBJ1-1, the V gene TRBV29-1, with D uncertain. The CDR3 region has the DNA TGCAGCGTTGAAGACCTTTATGAGGCGCCTGAAGCTTTCTTT. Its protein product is CSVEDLYEAPEAFF. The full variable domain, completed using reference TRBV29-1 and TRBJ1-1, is SAVISQKPSRDICQRGTSLTIQCQVDSQVTMMFWYRQQPGQSLTLIATANQGSEATYESGFVIDKFPISRPNLTFSTLTVSNMSPEDSSIYLCSVEDLYEAPEAFFGQGTRLTVV.